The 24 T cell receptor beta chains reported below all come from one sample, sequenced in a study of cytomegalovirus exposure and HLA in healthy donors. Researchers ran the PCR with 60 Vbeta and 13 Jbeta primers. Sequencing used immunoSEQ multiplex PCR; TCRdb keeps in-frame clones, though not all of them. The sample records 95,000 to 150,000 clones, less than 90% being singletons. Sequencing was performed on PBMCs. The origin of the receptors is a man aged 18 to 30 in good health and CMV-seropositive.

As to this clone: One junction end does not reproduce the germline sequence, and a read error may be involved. The CDR3 region has the DNA TGTGCCAGCAGTTTGGGTAAATCTGGACTAGCGGGCACAGATACGCAGTATTTT. Protein: CASSLGKSGLAGTDTQYF. The J gene is TRBJ2-3, the V gene TRBV5-4; 10 nucleotides agree with TRBD2. Germline CDR1 and CDR2: SGHNT and YYREEE (reference sequence). The CDR3 runs to 18 residues.

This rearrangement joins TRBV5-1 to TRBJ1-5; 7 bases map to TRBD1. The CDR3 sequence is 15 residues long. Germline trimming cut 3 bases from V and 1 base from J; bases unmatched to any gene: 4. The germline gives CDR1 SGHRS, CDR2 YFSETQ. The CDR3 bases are TGCGCCAGCAGCTGGCCGGGACAGAGCAATCAGCCCCAGCATTTT. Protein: CASSWPGQSNQPQHF.

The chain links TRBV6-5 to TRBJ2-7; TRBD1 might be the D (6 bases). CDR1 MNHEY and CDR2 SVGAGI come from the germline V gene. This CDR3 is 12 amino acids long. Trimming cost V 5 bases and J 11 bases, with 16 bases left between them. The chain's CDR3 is CASSPGQGRKYF. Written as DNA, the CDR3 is TGTGCCAGCAGTCCGGGACAAGGAAGAAAGTACTTC.

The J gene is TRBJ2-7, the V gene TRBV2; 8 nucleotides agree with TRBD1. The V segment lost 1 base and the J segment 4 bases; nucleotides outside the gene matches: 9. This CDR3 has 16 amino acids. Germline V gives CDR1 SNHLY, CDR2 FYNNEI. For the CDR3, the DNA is TGTGCCAGCAGTGAAGGGGGGGCAGGGGGCTTTTACGAGCAGTACTTC. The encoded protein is CASSEGGAGGFYEQYF.

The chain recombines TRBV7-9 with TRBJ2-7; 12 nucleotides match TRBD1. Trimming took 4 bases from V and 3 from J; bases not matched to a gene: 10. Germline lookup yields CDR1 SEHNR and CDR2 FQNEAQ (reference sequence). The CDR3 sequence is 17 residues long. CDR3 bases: TGTGCCAGCAGCTCTGGGACAGGGGGCGCCGGGAACTACGAGCAGTACTTC. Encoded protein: CASSSGTGGAGNYEQYF.

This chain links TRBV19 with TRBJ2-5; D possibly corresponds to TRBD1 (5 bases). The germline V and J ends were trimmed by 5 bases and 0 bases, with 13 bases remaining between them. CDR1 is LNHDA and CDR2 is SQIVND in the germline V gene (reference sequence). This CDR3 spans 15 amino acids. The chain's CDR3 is CASSVGHLYQETQYF. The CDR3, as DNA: TGTGCCAGTAGTGTAGGACACTTGTACCAAGAGACCCAGTACTTC.

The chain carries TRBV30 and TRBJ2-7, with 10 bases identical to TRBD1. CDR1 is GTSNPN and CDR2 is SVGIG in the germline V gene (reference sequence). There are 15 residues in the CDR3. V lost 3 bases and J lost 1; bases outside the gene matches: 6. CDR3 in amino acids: CAWSPGQGFSYEQYF. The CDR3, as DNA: TGTGCCTGGAGCCCGGGACAGGGGTTTTCCTACGAGCAGTACTTC.

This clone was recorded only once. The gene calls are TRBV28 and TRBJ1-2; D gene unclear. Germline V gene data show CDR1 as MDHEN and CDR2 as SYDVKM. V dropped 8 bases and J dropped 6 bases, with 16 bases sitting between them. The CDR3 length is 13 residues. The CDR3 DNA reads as TGTGCCAGCGCAGAACCGAGAGGCGATGGCTACACCTTC. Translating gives CASAEPRGDGYTF.

The CDR3 DNA is TGTGCCAGCAATAGACAGGGTTTCGGGGACATTCAGTACTTC. Translation gives CASNRQGFGDIQYF. The chain is built from TRBV6-6 and TRBJ2-4; 7 bases agree with TRBD1. CDR1 is MNHNY and CDR2 is SVGAGI in the germline V gene (reference sequence). V shed 7 bases, J shed 8 bases, and the junction held 11 bases outside the gene matches. The CDR3 spans 14 residues.

The CDR3 DNA is TGTGCCAGCAGCCGCGGGACGGGCCCCTACGAGCAGTACTTC. Protein product: CASSRGTGPYEQYF. This chain connects TRBV5-6 to TRBJ2-7, with a weak D call TRBD2 (6 bases). CDR1 SGHDT and CDR2 YYEEEE come from the germline V gene. CDR3 length: 14 amino acids. The germline V and J ends were trimmed by 4 bases and 2 bases, with 13 bases remaining between them.

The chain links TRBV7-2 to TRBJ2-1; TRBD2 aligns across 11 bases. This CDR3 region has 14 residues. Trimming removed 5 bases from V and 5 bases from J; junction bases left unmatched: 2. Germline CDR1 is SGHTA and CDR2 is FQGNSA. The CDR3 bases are TGTGCCAGCAGCCCACTAGCGGGGGACAATGAGCAGTTCTTC. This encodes CASSPLAGDNEQFF.

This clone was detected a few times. CDR3 loop: CASTSGQGYEQYF. The CDR3 DNA sequence: TGTGCCAGCACCTCGGGACAGGGCTACGAGCAGTACTTC. The chain employs TRBV5-6 and TRBJ2-7; 9 bases are a match to TRBD1. The CDR3 is made up of 13 amino acids. CDR1 and CDR2 (germline): SGHDT, YYEEEE. The V segment lost 6 bases and the J segment 3 bases; nucleotides outside the gene matches: 4. The entire variable domain, with the rest obtained from reference TRBV5-6 and TRBJ2-7, is as follows: DAGVTQSPTHLIKTRGQQVTLRCSPKSGHDTVSWYQQALGQGPQFIFQYYEEEERQRGNFPDRFSGHQFPNYSSELNVNALLLGDSALYLCASTSGQGYEQYFGPGTRLTVT.

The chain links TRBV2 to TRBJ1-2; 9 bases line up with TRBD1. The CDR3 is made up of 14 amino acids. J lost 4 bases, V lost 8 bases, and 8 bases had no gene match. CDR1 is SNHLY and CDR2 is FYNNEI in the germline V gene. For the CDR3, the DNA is TGTGCCAGCGGTCGGGACAGGGCCTTCTATGGCTACACCTTC. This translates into CASGRDRAFYGYTF.

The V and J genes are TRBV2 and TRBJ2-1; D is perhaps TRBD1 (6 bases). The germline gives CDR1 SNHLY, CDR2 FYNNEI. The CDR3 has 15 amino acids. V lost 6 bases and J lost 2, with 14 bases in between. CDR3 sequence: CASRGLQGPYNEQFF. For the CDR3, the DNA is TGTGCCAGCAGGGGATTGCAGGGGCCCTACAATGAGCAGTTCTTC.

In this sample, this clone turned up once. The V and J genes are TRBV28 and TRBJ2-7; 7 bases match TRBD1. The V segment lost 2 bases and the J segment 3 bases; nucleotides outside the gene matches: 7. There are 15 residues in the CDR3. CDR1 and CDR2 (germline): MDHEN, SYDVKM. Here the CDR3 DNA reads TGTGCCAGCAGTTTAGGGATTACAGGGGACTACGAGCAGTACTTC. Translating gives CASSLGITGDYEQYF.

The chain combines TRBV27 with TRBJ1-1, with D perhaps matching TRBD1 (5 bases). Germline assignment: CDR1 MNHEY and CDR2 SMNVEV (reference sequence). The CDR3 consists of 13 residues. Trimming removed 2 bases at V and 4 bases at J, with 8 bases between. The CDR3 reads CASSLQGPTEAFF. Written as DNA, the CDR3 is TGTGCCAGCAGTTTACAGGGCCCCACTGAAGCTTTCTTT.

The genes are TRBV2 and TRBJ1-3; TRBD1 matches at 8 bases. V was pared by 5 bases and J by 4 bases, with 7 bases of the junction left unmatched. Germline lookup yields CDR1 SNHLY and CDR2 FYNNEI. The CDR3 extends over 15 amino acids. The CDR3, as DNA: TGTGCCAGCAGTCTTGGACAGGGCGGGGGAAACACCATATATTTT. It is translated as CASSLGQGGGNTIYF.

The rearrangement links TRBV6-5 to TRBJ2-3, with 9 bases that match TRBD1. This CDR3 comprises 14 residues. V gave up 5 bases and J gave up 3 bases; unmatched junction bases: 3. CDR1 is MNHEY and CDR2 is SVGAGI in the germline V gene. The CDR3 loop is CASSTGQGTDTQYF. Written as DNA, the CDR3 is TGTGCCAGCAGTACCGGACAGGGGACAGATACGCAGTATTTT.

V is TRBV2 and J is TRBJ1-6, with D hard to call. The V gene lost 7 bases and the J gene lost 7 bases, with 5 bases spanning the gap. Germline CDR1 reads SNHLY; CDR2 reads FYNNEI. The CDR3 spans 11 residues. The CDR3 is CASTRNSPLHF. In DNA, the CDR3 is TGTGCCAGCACGAGAAATTCACCCCTCCACTTT.

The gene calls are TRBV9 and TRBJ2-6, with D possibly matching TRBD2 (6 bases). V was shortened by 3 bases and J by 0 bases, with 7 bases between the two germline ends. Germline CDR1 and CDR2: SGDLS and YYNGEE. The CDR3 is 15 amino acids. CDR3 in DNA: TGTGCCAGCAGCGCGGGGGTCTCTGGGGCCAACGTCCTGACTTTC. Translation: CASSAGVSGANVLTF.

This CDR3 reads CASRETGTVSSYEQYF. The CDR3, as DNA: TGTGCCAGCAGGGAAACCGGGACAGTTTCCTCCTACGAGCAGTACTTC. The chain has TRBV7-2 and TRBJ2-7; TRBD1 matches 7 bases. This CDR3 has 16 residues. J gave up 0 bases and V 6 bases, and 11 bases lay outside the gene matches. In germline, CDR1 is SGHTA, CDR2 FQGNSA.

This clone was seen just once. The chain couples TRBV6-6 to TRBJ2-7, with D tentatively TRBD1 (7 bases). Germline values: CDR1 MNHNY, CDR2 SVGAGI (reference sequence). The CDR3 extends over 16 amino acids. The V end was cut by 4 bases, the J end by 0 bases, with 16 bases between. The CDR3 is CASSSFRQGLSYEQYF. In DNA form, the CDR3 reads TGTGCCAGCAGTTCCTTCAGACAGGGACTCTCCTACGAGCAGTACTTC.

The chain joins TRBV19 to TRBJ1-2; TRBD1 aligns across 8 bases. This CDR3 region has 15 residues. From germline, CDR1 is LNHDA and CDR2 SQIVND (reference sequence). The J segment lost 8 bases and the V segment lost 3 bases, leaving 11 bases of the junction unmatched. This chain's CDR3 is CASSMGAGGMWGYTF. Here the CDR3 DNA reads TGTGCCAGTAGTATGGGGGCAGGGGGCATGTGGGGCTACACCTTC.

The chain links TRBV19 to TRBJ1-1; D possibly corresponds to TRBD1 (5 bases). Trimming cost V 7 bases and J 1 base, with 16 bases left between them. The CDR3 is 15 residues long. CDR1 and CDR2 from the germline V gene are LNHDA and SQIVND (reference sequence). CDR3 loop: CASTRAGRGNTEAFF. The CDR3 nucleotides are TGTGCCAGTACCCGTGCAGGGAGGGGGAACACTGAAGCTTTCTTT.